This TCR beta chain was obtained from a study of tumor-infiltrating lymphocytes in localized non-small cell lung cancer. Looking at the study overall: Several tumor histologies, both smoking statuses, and some post-neoadjuvant chemotherapy samples were included. Each patient gave resected tumor and non-adjacent uninvolved lung tissue.

The CDR3 sequence is 13 residues long. CDR1 and CDR2 (germline): SGHNT, YYREEE (reference sequence). V was shortened by 0 bases and J by 2 bases, with 5 bases between the two germline ends. TCRdb's copy holds only in-frame clones and misses some; the assay was immunoSEQ multiplex PCR. In the table there are roughly 12,000 clones, just over 65% of which are singletons. The chain links TRBV5-4 to TRBJ1-2, with no clear D. The sequenced material came from uninvolved lung tissue not adjacent to the tumor. This receptor was obtained from a human donor with non-small cell lung cancer. DNA of the CDR3: TGTGCCAGCAGCTTGGACGGGAACTATGGCTACACCTTC. Translation gives CASSLDGNYGYTF.